A selection of T cell receptor beta chains follows, all from one sample in a study of identifying expanded T cells in peripheral blood. The repertoire was sequenced with immunoSEQ multiplex PCR; TCRdb's copy has only in-frame clones and lacks some. The data show about 80,000 clones, about four fifths seen once. Source material: blood. The receptor set was obtained from a person between 18 and 75 years old in good health. The CDR3 runs from the conserved cysteine through the conserved F or W. D genes are given only for firm matches. Rows give clone size only sometimes, using once, few, many, or a class for an expanded clone.

TRBJ2-3,TRBD2,.,TRBV27,CASSFLAGVTDTQYF,TGTGCCAGCAGTTTCCTAGCGGGAGTAACAGATACGCAGTATTTT
TRBJ2-1,TRBD2,.,TRBV11-2,CASRTDGGSYNEQFF,TGTGCCAGCAGGACCGACGGGGGGTCCTACAATGAGCAGTTCTTC
TRBJ2-1,.,.,TRBV10-3,CAISATGLSYNEQFF,TGTGCCATCAGTGCCACAGGCCTCTCCTACAATGAGCAGTTCTTC
TRBJ2-6,TRBD1,.,TRBV5-1,CASSSYLLRQGTDSGANVLTF,TGCGCCAGCAGCTCCTACCTCTTAAGACAGGGGACCGACTCTGGGGCCAACGTCCTGACTTTC
TRBJ2-1,.,.,TRBV7-2,CASSLGRVTYNEQFF,TGTGCCAGCAGCTTAGGCAGGGTGACCTACAATGAGCAGTTCTTC
TRBJ2-2,.,.,TRBV7-9,CASSLAAGELFF,TGTGCCAGCAGCCTAGCAGCCGGGGAGCTGTTTTTT
TRBJ1-2,.,.,TRBV2,CASSVDRSYGYTF,TGTGCCAGCAGTGTAGACAGGAGCTATGGCTACACCTTC
TRBJ2-7,TRBD1,.,TRBV7-9,CASSLAVRTGEQYF,TGTGCCAGCAGCTTAGCCGTCAGGACAGGAGAGCAGTACTTC
TRBJ1-3,.,.,TRBV28,CASMNPTLGNTIYF,TGTGCCAGCATGAATCCTACCCTAGGAAACACCATATATTTT
TRBJ1-1,.,.,TRBV2,CASRAFTEAFF,TGTGCCAGCAGGGCCTTCACTGAAGCTTTCTTT
TRBJ2-6,.,.,TRBV29-1,CSVGAVRGSGANVLTF,TGCAGCGTTGGAGCAGTCCGGGGGTCTGGGGCCAACGTCCTGACTTTC
TRBJ1-5,.,.,TRBV6-1,CASREKSWTVSNQPQHF,TGTGCCAGCAGGGAAAAATCTTGGACAGTTAGCAATCAGCCCCAGCATTTT
TRBJ2-3,TRBD2,.,TRBV6-4,CASSEGRDVDTQYF,TGTGCCAGCAGTGAAGGGAGGGACGTAGATACGCAGTATTTT
TRBJ2-5,.,.,TRBV7-9,CASNWDTQETQYF,TGTGCCAGCAATTGGGATACCCAAGAGACCCAGTACTTC
TRBJ2-7,.,once,TRBV2,CASSREAYEQYF,TGTGCCAGCAGCAGGGAAGCCTACGAGCAGTACTTC
TRBJ2-1,TRBD2,.,TRBV7-9,CASSSSGNTYNEQFF,TGTGCCAGCAGCTCTAGCGGGAATACTTACAATGAGCAGTTCTTC
TRBJ1-2,TRBD1,.,TRBV28,CASSPDRVDGYTF,TGTGCCAGCAGCCCCGACAGGGTAGATGGCTACACCTTC
TRBJ2-2,.,.,TRBV6-5,CASSRTPTAGELFF,TGTGCCAGCAGCCGCACCCCCACAGCCGGGGAGCTGTTTTTT
TRBJ2-3,TRBD2,.,TRBV18,CASSPLAGEGTDTQYF,TGTGCCAGCTCACCCTTAGCGGGAGAGGGCACAGATACGCAGTATTTT
TRBJ2-1,.,.,TRBV4-2,CASSQEAPLPGNYNEQFF,TGTGCCAGCAGCCAAGAGGCCCCCTTGCCCGGTAACTACAATGAGCAGTTCTTC
TRBJ1-3,.,.,TRBV28,CASSLRGAPGNTIYF,TGTGCCAGCAGTTTAAGGGGGGCCCCTGGAAACACCATATATTTT
TRBJ2-1,TRBD2,.,TRBV5-1,CASSGRENNEQFF,TGCGCCAGCAGCGGGCGGGAGAACAATGAGCAGTTCTTC
TRBJ1-1,TRBD1,once,TRBV7-9,CASSSPQQGVNTEAFF,TGTGCCAGCAGCTCACCCCAACAGGGGGTGAACACTGAAGCTTTCTTT
TRBJ2-3,.,.,TRBV7-2,CASSSDRSTDTQYF,TGTGCCAGCAGCTCCGACAGATCGACAGATACGCAGTATTTT
TRBJ1-5,.,.,TRBV7-2,CASSLGTVQPQHF,TGTGCCAGCAGCCTAGGGACCGTCCAACCCCAGCATTTT
TRBJ1-1,.,.,TRBV7-2,CASSPGILNTEAFF,TGTGCCAGCAGTCCCGGGATCTTGAACACTGAAGCTTTCTTT
TRBJ2-7,TRBD1,.,TRBV7-9,CASSLGTGELYEQYF,TGTGCCAGCAGCTTAGGAACAGGGGAACTCTACGAGCAGTACTTC
TRBJ2-1,TRBD2,.,TRBV6-5,CASSTGLAGGYEQFF,TGTGCCAGCAGCACCGGACTAGCGGGAGGTTATGAGCAGTTCTTC
TRBJ2-1,.,.,TRBV6-6,CASSSSTSRNEQFF,TGTGCCAGCAGCAGCTCGACTAGTCGCAATGAGCAGTTCTTC
TRBJ2-7,.,.,TRBV4-2,CASSQEIQSSYEQYF,TGTGCCAGCAGCCAAGAGATCCAAAGCTCCTACGAGCAGTACTTC
TRBJ1-1,.,.,TRBV9,CASSVEGGQNTEAFF,TGTGCCAGCAGCGTAGAAGGGGGGCAGAACACTGAAGCTTTCTTT
TRBJ1-2,.,.,TRBV19,CASSIQGNYGYTF,TGTGCCAGTAGTATCCAGGGAAACTATGGCTACACCTTC
TRBJ1-1,.,.,TRBV7-6,CASSLEGTWTEAFF,TGTGCCAGCAGCTTAGAAGGGACATGGACTGAAGCTTTCTTT
TRBJ1-1,.,.,TRBV28,CASSLMGGNLNTEAFF,TGTGCCAGCAGCCTTATGGGGGGGAACTTGAACACTGAAGCTTTCTTT
TRBJ2-5,TRBD2,.,TRBV6-1,CASSEGLAGVTQYF,TGTGCCAGCAGTGAAGGACTAGCGGGAGTGACCCAGTACTTC
TRBJ2-3,TRBD1,.,TRBV6-5,CASSYSRDRGRDTQYF,TGTGCCAGCAGTTACTCGAGGGACAGGGGACGAGATACGCAGTATTTT
TRBJ1-5,.,.,TRBV7-9,CASSPTGANQPQHF,TGTGCCAGCAGCCCGACCGGGGCCAATCAGCCCCAGCATTTT
TRBJ2-7,TRBD2,.,TRBV18,CASSPSLAGPYEQYF,TGTGCCAGCTCACCTAGCTTAGCGGGTCCCTACGAGCAGTACTTC
TRBJ2-3,.,.,TRBV10-3,CAISPDADTQYF,TGTGCCATCAGCCCGGACGCAGATACGCAGTATTTT
TRBJ2-2,TRBD1,once,TRBV5-4,CASSLRGSYTGELFF,TGTGCCAGCAGCCTCAGGGGGAGTTACACCGGGGAGCTGTTTTTT